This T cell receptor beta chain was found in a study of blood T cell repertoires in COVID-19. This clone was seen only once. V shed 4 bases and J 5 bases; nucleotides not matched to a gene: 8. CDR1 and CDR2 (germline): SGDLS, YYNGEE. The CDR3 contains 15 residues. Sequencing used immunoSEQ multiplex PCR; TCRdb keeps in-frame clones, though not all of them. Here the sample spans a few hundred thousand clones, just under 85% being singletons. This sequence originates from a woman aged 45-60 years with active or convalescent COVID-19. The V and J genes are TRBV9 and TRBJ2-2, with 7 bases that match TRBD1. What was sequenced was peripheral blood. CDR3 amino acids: CASSTGQVLTGELFF. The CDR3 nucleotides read TGTGCCAGCAGCACAGGACAGGTTCTAACCGGGGAGCTGTTTTTT.